Shown below are 24 T cell receptor beta chains from a single sample sequenced in a study of blood T cell repertoires in COVID-19. Using immunoSEQ multiplex PCR, the repertoire was profiled, and TCRdb retains in-frame clones only, with some absent. The table shows fewer than 95,000 clones, with about nine tenths occurring only once. Material for sequencing was peripheral blood. The receptors were gathered from a man aged 50-60 years with active or convalescent COVID-19.

The chain recombines TRBV6-5 with TRBJ2-3; 8 bases match TRBD2. The V segment lost 7 bases and the J segment 3 bases; nucleotides outside the gene matches: 3. From germline, CDR1 is MNHEY and CDR2 SVGAGI. This CDR3 has 13 amino acids. The CDR3 nucleotides read TGTGCCAGCACCCCGGGAGGGACAGATACGCAGTATTTT. Its protein product is CASTPGGTDTQYF.

This chain uses TRBV10-3 with TRBJ2-1; TRBD2 matches at 11 bases. This CDR3 has 11 residues. Trimming removed 10 bases from V and 10 bases from J; junction bases left unmatched: 3. CDR1 ENHRY and CDR2 SYGVKD come from the germline V gene. CDR3 amino acids: CATRLAGEQFF. The CDR3 DNA follows: TGTGCCACCAGACTAGCGGGGGAGCAGTTCTTC.

The chain links TRBV19 to TRBJ2-3; tentative D call: TRBD2 (5 bases). V lost 3 bases and J 6 bases, leaving 10 bases between the germline ends. This CDR3 has 13 amino acids. Germline loops: CDR1 LNHDA, CDR2 SQIVND (reference sequence). As DNA, the CDR3 is TGTGCCAGTAGTATGCGAGGGTTGGATACGCAGTATTTT. Translation gives CASSMRGLDTQYF.

In DNA, the CDR3 is TGTGCCAGCAGTTACCCCGGGGGTGGATCCTACGAGCAGTACTTC. It codes for CASSYPGGGSYEQYF. The chain combines TRBV6-6 with TRBJ2-7, with a weak D call TRBD2 (6 bases). Germline CDR1 reads MNHNY; CDR2 reads SVGAGI (reference sequence). CDR3 length: 15 amino acids. V lost 2 bases to trimming and J lost 1 base, with 12 bases between them.

The genes are TRBV5-4 and TRBJ2-1; a possible D gene is TRBD2 (6 bases). Germline CDR1 SGHNT, CDR2 YYREEE (reference sequence). The CDR3 runs 17 residues. V gave up 0 bases and J gave up 3 bases, with 16 bases separating them. CDR3 residues: CASSLAYGGEYYNEQFF. The CDR3 region has the DNA TGTGCCAGCAGCTTGGCCTATGGCGGGGAGTACTACAATGAGCAGTTCTTC.

The chain combines TRBV12-3 or TRBV12-4 with TRBJ2-7; D is undetermined. V shed 3 bases and J shed 9 bases, with 15 bases lying between them. CDR3 length: 13 amino acids. The CDR3 coding sequence is TGTGCCAGCAGTTTTCACGGCGGATTGAGGCAGTACTTC. Its protein is CASSFHGGLRQYF.

The chain recombines TRBV6-6 with TRBJ2-7, with 7 bases lining up with TRBD1. The CDR3 spans 13 residues. Germline V lookup: CDR1 MNHNY, CDR2 SVGAGI (reference sequence). Germline trimming cut 2 bases from V and 4 bases from J; bases unmatched to any gene: 2. The CDR3 here is CASSYTTGYEQYF. DNA of the CDR3: TGTGCCAGCAGTTACACGACAGGGTACGAGCAGTACTTC.

The CDR3 coding sequence is TGCGCCAGCAGCTCCGACAGGGGGGCTTACAATGAGCAGTTCTTC. The encoded protein is CASSSDRGAYNEQFF. This chain joins TRBV5-1 and TRBJ2-1; 9 bases line up with TRBD1. CDR1 SGHRS and CDR2 YFSETQ come from the germline V gene. With 3 bases clipped from V and 4 bases from J, the junction kept 5 bases outside the gene matches. The CDR3 is made up of 15 amino acids. Using reference TRBV5-1 and TRBJ2-1 for the parts outside the CDR3, the full variable domain is KAGVTQTPRYLIKTRGQQVTLSCSPISGHRSVSWYQQTPGQGLQFLFEYFSETQRNKGNFPGRFSGRQFSNSRSEMNVSTLELGDSALYLCASSSDRGAYNEQFFGPGTRLTVL.

This rearrangement joins TRBV5-4 to TRBJ2-4; 11 bases are a match to TRBD2. The CDR3 runs 17 residues. V trimming: 4 bases; J trimming: 9 bases; junction bases outside the gene matches: 15. Germline assignment: CDR1 SGHNT and CDR2 YYREEE (reference sequence). This chain's CDR3 is CASSQILTSGGEGIQYF. The CDR3 bases are TGTGCCAGCAGCCAAATTCTAACTAGCGGGGGTGAGGGCATTCAGTACTTC.

V is TRBV21-1 and J is TRBJ1-3. TRBV21-1 counts as a pseudogene. CDR3 length: 8 amino acids. This chain's CDR3 is CGTRTIYF. The CDR3 region has the DNA TGCGGGACTAGGACCATATATTTT.

This chain joins TRBV18 and TRBJ2-4; a weak D match, TRBD1 (5 bases). V lost 1 base and J lost 1, with 14 bases in between. CDR3 length: 17 residues. The germline V gene has CDR1 KGHSH and CDR2 LQKENI. In DNA form, the CDR3 reads TGTGCCAGCTCACCACGTAGGGGTCTGGATGCCAAAAACATTCAGTACTTC. Protein: CASSPRRGLDAKNIQYF.

This clone was counted a single time. V usage is TRBV5-4 and J usage is TRBJ1-2; tentative D call: TRBD1 (5 bases). Trimming shortened V by 0 bases and J by 5 bases, and 14 bases separated the two germline ends. From germline, CDR1 is SGHNT and CDR2 YYREEE (reference sequence). The CDR3 spans 15 residues. The CDR3 DNA is TGTGCCAGCAGCTTGGTTGAAGGGGTCGGGTATGGCTACACCTTC. Its protein is CASSLVEGVGYGYTF.

This clone has a single count. The chain employs TRBV2 and TRBJ1-2; no clear D. This CDR3 spans 13 amino acids. V was clipped by 0 bases and J by 9 bases, with 11 bases between them. The germline CDR1 and CDR2 sequences are SNHLY and FYNNEI. CDR3 coding DNA: TGTGCCAGCAGTGAAGCGCGAGAATTGAGCTACACCTTC. Its protein is CASSEARELSYTF.

The V and J genes are TRBV6-1 and TRBJ1-5; 7 positions agree with TRBD1. This CDR3 region has 17 residues. Unmatched junction bases numbered 11, after V lost 3 bases and J lost 3 bases. Germline CDR1 is MNHNS and CDR2 is SASEGT. The CDR3 reads CASSEVVGQTINQPQHF. The CDR3 DNA sequence: TGTGCCAGCAGTGAGGTAGTGGGACAGACAATCAATCAGCCCCAGCATTTT.

The V call is TRBV5-1, the J call TRBJ1-2, with TRBD1 matching over 9 bases. The CDR3 loop spans 12 amino acids. V lost 1 base, J lost 8 bases, and 0 bases stayed unmatched. Germline CDR1 reads SGHRS; CDR2 reads YFSETQ. DNA for the CDR3: TGCGCCAGCAGCTTGACAGGGGGCGGCTACACCTTC. Encoded protein: CASSLTGGGYTF.

The genes are TRBV10-2 and TRBJ1-5; TRBD1 matches 7 bases. The V gene end was trimmed by 2 bases and the J gene end by 6 bases; junction bases not matched to a gene: 4. This CDR3 is built from 14 residues. CDR1 WSHSY and CDR2 SAAADI come from the germline V gene. The CDR3 region has the DNA TGCGCCAGCAGTGAGGCGACAGGGACTCAGCCCCAGCATTTT. Translation: CASSEATGTQPQHF.

J is TRBJ2-1 and V is TRBV5-1; 8 nucleotides align to TRBD1. Germline V gene data show CDR1 as SGHRS and CDR2 as YFSETQ. CDR3 length equals 15 residues. V trimming: 4 bases; J trimming: 6 bases; junction bases outside the gene matches: 9. CDR3 residues: CASSRMPDRANEQFF. CDR3 nucleotides: TGCGCCAGCAGCCGAATGCCGGACAGGGCCAATGAGCAGTTCTTC.

The rearrangement joins TRBV25-1 to TRBJ2-5, with TRBD1 matching over 10 bases. This CDR3 spans 13 amino acids. Germline V lookup: CDR1 MGHDK, CDR2 SYGVNS. V trimming: 8 bases; J trimming: 4 bases; junction bases outside the gene matches: 4. CDR3 region: CASGGTGVETQYF. CDR3 nucleotide sequence: TGTGCCAGCGGGGGGACAGGGGTAGAGACCCAGTACTTC.

This clone has more than one count but fewer than ten. The chain couples TRBV7-2 to TRBJ2-7; 7 bases are a match to TRBD1. The CDR3 is made up of 13 amino acids. Germline V gene lookup returns CDR1 SGHTA and CDR2 FQGNSA. V was pared by 5 bases and J by 3 bases, with 4 bases of the junction left unmatched. The CDR3 nucleotides read TGTGCCAGCAGCCGGGACAGCAACTACGAGCAGTACTTC. This gives the protein CASSRDSNYEQYF.

This clone was counted only a few times. J is TRBJ2-7 and V is TRBV4-1; D is ambiguous. There are 14 residues in the CDR3. CDR1 is MGHRA and CDR2 is YSYEKL in the germline V gene. The germline V and J ends were trimmed by 0 bases and 5 bases, with 11 bases remaining between them. This CDR3 reads CASSQDRYVNEQYF. The CDR3 bases are TGCGCCAGCAGCCAAGATAGATACGTGAACGAGCAGTACTTC.

The rearrangement joins TRBV12-3 or TRBV12-4 to TRBJ2-7; no clear D gene. The CDR3 runs to 13 residues. V lost 2 bases, J lost 2 bases, and 7 bases lay in between. In nucleotides, the CDR3 is TGTGCCAGCAGTTTACCCCCTCCCTACGAGCAGTACTTC. Translation: CASSLPPPYEQYF.

The chain uses TRBV29-1 and TRBJ1-2; D perhaps matches TRBD1 (6 bases). Trimming left V 5 bases short and J 1 base short, with 14 bases between. This CDR3 has 14 residues. The germline CDR1 and CDR2 sequences are SQVTM and ANQGSEA. In DNA form, the CDR3 reads TGCAGCGTTACAGGGCCCCTAATTAACTATGGCTACACCTTC. This gives the protein CSVTGPLINYGYTF.

This chain uses TRBV6-4 with TRBJ2-1, with TRBD2 matching 7 bases. Germline loops: CDR1 MRHNA, CDR2 SNTAGT. This CDR3 region has 17 residues. The V segment lost 3 bases and the J segment 6 bases; nucleotides outside the gene matches: 14. CDR3 region: CASSEFGGSHLGNEQFF. CDR3 DNA sequence: TGTGCCAGCAGTGAATTTGGCGGGAGCCATTTAGGCAATGAGCAGTTCTTC.

This chain links TRBV7-8 with TRBJ1-3; 7 positions agree with TRBD1. Per germline, CDR1 SGHVS and CDR2 FQNEAQ. The CDR3 is 15 amino acids. V shed 5 bases, J shed 4 bases, and the junction held 8 bases outside the gene matches. The CDR3 region is CASSPADRDGNTIYF. CDR3 nucleotides: TGTGCCAGCAGCCCAGCTGACAGGGACGGAAACACCATATATTTT.